The rows below give T cell receptor beta chains drawn from one sample of a study of STAT3 mutations in large granular lymphocyte leukemia. Clones were read by immunoSEQ multiplex PCR, and TCRdb kept only the in-frame ones, dropping some. The sample lists 10,000 or so clones; about 75% were seen once. What was sequenced was peripheral blood mononuclear cells. All receptors come from a man aged 55 to 69 with T-cell large granular lymphocyte leukemia. Some clones in this sample may be carry-over from other donors' samples. The CDR3 runs from the conserved cysteine through the conserved F or W. A D gene is named only where the DNA matches it firmly.

V	D	J	CDR3
TRBV19	TRBD1	TRBJ1-2	CASSNRQGTAYGYTF
TRBV21-1	-	TRBJ2-1	CASSKGARDRVYNEQFF
TRBV5-8	-	TRBJ2-3	CASSLEIPRLTDTQYF
TRBV4-3	TRBD1	TRBJ1-2	CASSQGTGGRNYGYTF
TRBV28	TRBD1	TRBJ1-1	CASRNRGRTTEAFF
TRBV13	-	TRBJ1-2	CASSSPAGNNYGYTF
TRBV5-1	-	TRBJ1-1	CASSYTGTVVTEAFF
TRBV2	-	TRBJ2-4	CASRDRQGGKNIQYF
TRBV5-6	TRBD2	TRBJ2-1	CASSLLAASSYNEQFF
TRBV18	TRBD2	TRBJ2-7	CASSPYNSGSYEQYF
TRBV18	-	TRBJ2-5	CASSTGTQSQETQYF
TRBV5-5	-	TRBJ1-2	CASSLETGIGYGYTF
TRBV6-5	TRBD1	TRBJ2-2	CASSLKTGNGELFF
TRBV7-2	-	TRBJ2-7	CASSVQGYEQYF
TRBV7-9	-	TRBJ2-7	CASSSAGGGAPAVSYEQYF
TRBV7-9	TRBD2	TRBJ2-7	CASSPPSLAAYEQYF
TRBV7-9	-	TRBJ2-7	CASSLPGAYEQYF
TRBV4-1	TRBD1	TRBJ2-7	CASSQQAGTGLEQYF
TRBV10-2	TRBD2	TRBJ2-3	CASRRQTSPSTDTQYF